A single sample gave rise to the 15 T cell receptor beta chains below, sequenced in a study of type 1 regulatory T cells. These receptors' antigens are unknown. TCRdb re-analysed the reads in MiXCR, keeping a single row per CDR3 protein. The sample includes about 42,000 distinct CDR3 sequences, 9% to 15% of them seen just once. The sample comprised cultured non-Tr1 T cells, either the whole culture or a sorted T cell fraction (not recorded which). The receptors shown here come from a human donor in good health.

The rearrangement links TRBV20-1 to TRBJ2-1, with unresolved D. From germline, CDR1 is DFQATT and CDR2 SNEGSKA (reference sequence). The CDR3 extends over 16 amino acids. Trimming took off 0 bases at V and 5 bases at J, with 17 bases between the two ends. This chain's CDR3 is CSARDPGSKAHNEQFF. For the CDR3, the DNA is TGCAGTGCTAGAGATCCCGGCTCCAAGGCCCACAATGAGCAGTTCTTC.

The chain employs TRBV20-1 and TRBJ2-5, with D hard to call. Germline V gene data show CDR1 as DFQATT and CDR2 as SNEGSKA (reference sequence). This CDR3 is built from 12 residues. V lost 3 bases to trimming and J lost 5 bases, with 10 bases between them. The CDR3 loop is CSASSVGETQYF. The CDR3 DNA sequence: TGCAGTGCTAGCTCAGTAGGGGAGACCCAGTACTTC.

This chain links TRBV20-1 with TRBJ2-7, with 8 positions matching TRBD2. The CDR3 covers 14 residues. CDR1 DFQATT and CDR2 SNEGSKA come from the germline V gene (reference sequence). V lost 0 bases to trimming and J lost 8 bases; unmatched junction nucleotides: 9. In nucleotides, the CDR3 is TGCAGTGCTAGAGACCCCCGAGCGGGAGCCCAGCAGTACTTC. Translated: CSARDPRAGAQQYF.

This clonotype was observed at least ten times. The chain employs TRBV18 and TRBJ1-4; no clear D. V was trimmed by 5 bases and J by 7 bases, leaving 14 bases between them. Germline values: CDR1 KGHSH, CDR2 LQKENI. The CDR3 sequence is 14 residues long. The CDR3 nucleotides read TGTGCCAGCTCAATAATAGACGGAACTGAAAAACTGTTTTTT. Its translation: CASSIIDGTEKLFF.

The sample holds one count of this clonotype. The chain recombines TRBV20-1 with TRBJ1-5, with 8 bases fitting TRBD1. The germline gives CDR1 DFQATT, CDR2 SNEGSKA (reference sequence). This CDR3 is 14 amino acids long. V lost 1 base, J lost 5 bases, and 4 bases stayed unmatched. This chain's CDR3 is CSARAGGVDQPQHF. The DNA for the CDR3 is TGCAGTGCTAGAGCAGGGGGCGTAGATCAGCCCCAGCATTTT.

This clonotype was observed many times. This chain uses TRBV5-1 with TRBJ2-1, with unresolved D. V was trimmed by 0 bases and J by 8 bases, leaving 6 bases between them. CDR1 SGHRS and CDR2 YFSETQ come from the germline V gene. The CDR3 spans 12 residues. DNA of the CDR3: TGCGCCAGCAGCTTGGGGTTGGATGAGCAGTTCTTC. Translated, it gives CASSLGLDEQFF.

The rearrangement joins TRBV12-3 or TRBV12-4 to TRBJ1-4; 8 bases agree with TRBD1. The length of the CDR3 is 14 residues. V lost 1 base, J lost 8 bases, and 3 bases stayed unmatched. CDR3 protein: CASSLGTGTEKLFF. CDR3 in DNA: TGTGCCAGCAGTTTAGGGACAGGGACCGAAAAACTGTTTTTT.

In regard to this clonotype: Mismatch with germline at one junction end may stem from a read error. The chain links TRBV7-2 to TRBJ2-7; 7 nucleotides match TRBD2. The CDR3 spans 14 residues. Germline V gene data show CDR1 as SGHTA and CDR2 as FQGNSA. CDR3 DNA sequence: TGTGCCAGCAGCTCAGTGGCTAGCGGATACGGGCAGTACTTC. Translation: CASSSVASGYGQYF.

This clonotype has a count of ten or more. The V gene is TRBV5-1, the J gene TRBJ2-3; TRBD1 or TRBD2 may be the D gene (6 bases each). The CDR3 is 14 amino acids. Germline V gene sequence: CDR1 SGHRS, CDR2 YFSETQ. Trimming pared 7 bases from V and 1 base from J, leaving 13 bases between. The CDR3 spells CASWRGSGTDTQYF. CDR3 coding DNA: TGCGCCAGCTGGAGGGGGTCAGGCACAGATACGCAGTATTTT.

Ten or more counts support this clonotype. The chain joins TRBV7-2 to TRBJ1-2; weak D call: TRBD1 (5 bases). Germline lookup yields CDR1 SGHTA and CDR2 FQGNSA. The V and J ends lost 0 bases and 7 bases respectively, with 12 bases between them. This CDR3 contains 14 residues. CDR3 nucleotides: TGTGCCAGCAGCTTAGCCCCCAGGGTAGGTGGCTACACCTTC. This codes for CASSLAPRVGGYTF.

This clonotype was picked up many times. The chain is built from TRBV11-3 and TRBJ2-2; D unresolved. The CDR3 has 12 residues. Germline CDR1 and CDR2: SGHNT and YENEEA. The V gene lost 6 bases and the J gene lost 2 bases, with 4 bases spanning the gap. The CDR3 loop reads CASRDNTGELFF. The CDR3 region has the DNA TGTGCCAGCAGAGACAACACCGGGGAGCTGTTTTTT.

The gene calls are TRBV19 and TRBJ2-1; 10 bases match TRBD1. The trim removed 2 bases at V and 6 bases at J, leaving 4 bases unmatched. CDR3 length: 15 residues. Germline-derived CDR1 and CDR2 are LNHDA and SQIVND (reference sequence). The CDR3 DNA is TGTGCCAGTAGTATAAGGGGACAGGGGATCAATGAGCAGTTCTTC. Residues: CASSIRGQGINEQFF.

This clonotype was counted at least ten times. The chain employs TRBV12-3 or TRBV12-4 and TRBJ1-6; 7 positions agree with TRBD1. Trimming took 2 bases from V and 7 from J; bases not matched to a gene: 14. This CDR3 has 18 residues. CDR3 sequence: CASSLSVGSRGLNSPLHF. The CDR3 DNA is TGTGCCAGCAGTTTATCCGTGGGGAGCAGGGGGTTAAATTCACCCCTCCACTTT.

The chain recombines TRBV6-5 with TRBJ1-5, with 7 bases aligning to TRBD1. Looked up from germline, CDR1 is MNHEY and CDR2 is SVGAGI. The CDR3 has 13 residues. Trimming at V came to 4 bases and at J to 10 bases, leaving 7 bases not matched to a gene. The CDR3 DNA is TGTGCCAGCAGTTCGACAGGGTTGGAACCCCAGCATTTT. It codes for CASSSTGLEPQHF.

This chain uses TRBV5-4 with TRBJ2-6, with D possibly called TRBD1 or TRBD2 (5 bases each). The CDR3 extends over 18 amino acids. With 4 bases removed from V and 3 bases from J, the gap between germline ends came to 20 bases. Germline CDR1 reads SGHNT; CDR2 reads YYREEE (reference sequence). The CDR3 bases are TGTGCCAGCAGCACAGTGGGGACCCTCCGGCTTGGGGCCAACGTCCTGACTTTC. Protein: CASSTVGTLRLGANVLTF.